Listed here is a single TCR beta chain. The target of this receptor is not known. Base quality data are lacking; no much larger clone is found one base away. The cohort consisted of more than 650 healthy bone marrow donors. Cohort members were all nominally healthy when sampled, although unrecorded immune exposures were likely present. The donor tested CMV seronegative, placing the donor among the roughly 400 seronegative members of the cohort. A peripheral blood sample was provided by each donor, and peripheral blood mononuclear cells were used for TCR beta sequencing. The Qiagen DNeasy Blood Extraction Kit was used to extract genomic DNA from the blood cell samples. This record belongs to a study of cytomegalovirus exposure and HLA in healthy donors (dated by TCRdb to about 2017). Looking at the study overall: An earlier analysis of about 560 of the donors reported under 300 Gb of sequence data and 100 million to 120 million unique TCR beta sequences obtained from roughly 180 million T cells. The study combined high-throughput TCR immunosequencing, statistical association of individual TCRs with disease status, and machine learning to predict cytomegalovirus infection status. Among the roughly 390 genotyped donors, 75% to 90% belonged to the genetic ancestry cluster associated with self-reported Caucasian donors. The later analysis used no new phenotypic data to find candidate immune exposures, relying instead on TCR beta sequences and their occurrence across donors. Typing coverage differed by locus: A, B, C, DRB1 and DQB1 were typed in about 629-640 donors, DQA1 in approximately 520, DPA1 in 600 to 610, and DPB1 in 450 to 490. Every repertoire in the discovery cohort had been generated on one and the same sequencing platform. Among around 400 genotyped donors of the cohort, an average of approximately 200,000 unique TCR beta nucleotide sequences was sequenced per donor, of which about 19% were non-productive. To study patterns of TCR occurrence, a later analysis re-analyzed previously published TCR beta repertoires from several hundred donors and added high-resolution HLA genotyping. Around 320 gigabases of sequencing data and tens of millions of unique TCR sequences were included in an early release covering about 600 HLA-typed donors. Donor age, sex, ethnicity and CMV serostatus were collected together with the repertoire data. In a later genetic analysis, genome-wide SNP genotypes for 398 of the 666 donors were used, and that subset was treated as a discovery cohort. Class I and class II HLA loci were covered by the typing at four-digit resolution. The study profiled the T cell repertoires of under 700 subjects by immunosequencing and related them to cytomegalovirus serostatus. An earlier analysis of 587 of the donors used high-throughput TCR beta sequencing to judge whether each TCR beta V gene segment behaved as functional or pseudogenic. Roughly five DR-DQ haplotypes were handled as single units for association and clustering because linkage in the cohort was strong. The study aimed to test whether cataloging public T cell receptors could reveal signatures of past pathogen exposure. A separate validation cohort of roughly 120 different subjects was used in addition to the roughly 700-subject first cohort.

General study outcomes and caveats: A later analysis found that HLA-associated TCR beta chains were more clonally expanded and had lower generation probabilities than equally common non-associated chains. In a later analysis, TCR association rates were found to vary across HLA loci, with the most associated TCRs seen for DRB1 alleles and the fewest for HLA-C alleles. CMV serostatus was the only immune exposure information available for the cohort. The classifier was reported to diagnose cytomegalovirus status with high specificity and sensitivity in both the original and validation cohorts. A later genetic analysis reported fewer N-insertions in productive TCRs among donors in an Asian-associated ancestry cluster than the 666-donor mean. In a later analysis, most CMV-associated TCR beta chains were found to appear HLA-restricted, with HLA associations seemingly driven largely by CMV exposure. At a false discovery rate of 0.05, a later analysis linked under 20,000 TCR beta sequences to specific HLA alleles. HLA typing was unavailable for some donors at each locus, so association tests used only the typed subset. In vitro tests confirmed that a few of the cytomegalovirus-associated TCR beta chains recognize cytomegalovirus antigens. A total of 150 to 200 TCR beta chains were listed by the study as associated with cytomegalovirus. Some IMGT-functional V segments, including TRBV6-2 and TRBV6-3, could not be distinguished by the 87-base-pair reads and were therefore excluded. Strong co-occurrence of HLA alleles, especially DR and DQ, made assigning TCR associations to individual alleles difficult. Sequencing depth was assumed to be roughly uniform across donors in the presence/absence analyses, though that assumption may not hold. Most TCR sequences were observed very rarely across donors, whereas some public TCRs were present in many individuals. In a later analysis, several top co-occurrence clusters were reported to appear linked to parvovirus B19, influenza, CMV and Epstein-Barr virus. Only TCR beta chains were sequenced in this cohort, and the absence of alpha or paired-chain data limited detectable features. A further reported finding was that TCR beta sequences accurately predicted the HLA-A and HLA-B alleles for most subjects in the first cohort. The earlier analysis of approximately 560 of the donors excluded 15 to 20 rarely observed V segments, including chromosome 9 orphons, because counts were too low. In a later genetic analysis, a missense DCLRE1C variant was associated with V-gene and J-gene trimming of TCR beta chains, and the association was replicated in an independent cohort. A cluster of highly shared sequence variants was judged likely to be a technical artifact of the sequencing pipeline. Linkage disequilibrium might explain the correlated functional status among segregating V segments, but an unknown experimental factor could not be excluded. The authors suggested that the approach could potentially be generalized to other disease states and immunological phenotypes. In an earlier analysis of over 550 of the donors, most TCR beta V segments were observed in productive rearrangements about 90% or about 30% of the time, broadly matching IMGT annotations.

Library generation was performed with the immunoSEQ multiplex PCR assay. A mixture of 60 forward primers for TCR Vbeta segments and 13 reverse primers for TCR Jbeta segments was used in the multiplex PCR. A multiplex PCR assay on genomic DNA amplified the CDR3 region of rearranged TCR beta genes. The Illumina HiSeq System was used to sequence the amplified TCR beta libraries as 87-base-pair reads. Regarding the original processing steps: A later analysis tallied 75 million to 95 million unique TCR beta chains across the approximately 670 repertoires, and around 10 million of those chains were shared by two or more donors. Raw reads were error-corrected and collapsed into unique sequences with a nearest-neighbor algorithm that merged closely related sequences to remove PCR and sequencing errors. Alignment of CDR3 sequences to IMGT reference sequences was used to assign V, D and J gene segments. For a sequence to be retained, at least a six-nucleotide match to both a V gene segment and a J gene segment was required. A rearrangement counted as productive if the CDR3 had no stop codons and remained in frame with V and J, and every other rearrangement counted as non-productive. CDR3 was defined according to IMGT convention as the region running from the second conserved V-encoded cysteine to the conserved J-encoded phenylalanine. The earlier analysis of about 640 of the donors excluded any sequence lacking an unambiguous match to a single V gene segment. An earlier analysis of fewer than 750 of the donors called V segments functional above 56.7% productive rearrangements and segregating when the between-donor standard deviation exceeded 5%. To diagnose cytomegalovirus status from the catalog of TCR beta chain sequences, a statistical classification framework was built. In a later analysis, TCR nucleotide sequences were compared against IMGT/GENE-DB human TR gene sequences so that V and J genes could be assigned. A later analysis assigned CDR3 sequences and most-parsimonious VDJ recombination scenarios with the TCRdist pipeline. A later analysis defined each TCR beta chain by its CDR3 amino acid sequence plus V-gene family, and excluded reads lacking a unique V-gene family. In a later analysis, 450 to 600 highly shared, low-generation-probability nucleotide sequences were removed to address suspected cross-contamination and a sequencing artifact. For each public chain, a later analysis derived a clonal expansion index from normalized ranks of inferred template counts within each repertoire. In a later analysis, generation probabilities were computed using a VDJ recombination model fitted to out-of-frame rearrangements, and the results were checked against IGoR. In a later analysis, TCR-TCR, TCR-HLA and TCR-CMV co-occurrence was scored with hypergeometric tests, and a repertoire-size bias correction was applied to TCR pairs. In a later analysis, false discovery rates were estimated by permuting HLA or CMV assignments 20 times. In a later analysis, co-occurring TCRs were grouped using DBSCAN, and TCRdist sequence similarity was added for clustering within HLA-allele-positive subsets. For co-occurrence clustering, repertoires with fewer than 30,000 or more than 120,000 public chains were excluded, along with 4 to 6 repertoires with anomalous nucleotide sharing. Drawn from immuneACCESS, this table holds only the in-frame rearrangements with V and J called that TCRdb kept. Clones are partly lost; checked studies trace under half to an unresolved V gene and leave the rest unexplained. That table gives V, J and clone size, and the DNA gave D and trimming. This sample lists under 250,000 clones; roughly three quarters were detected once. The ten largest clones take up 1.7% of the sample.

Reading the germline V gene (reference sequence) gives CDR1 PRHDT and CDR2 FYEKMQ. Its CDR3 holds 14 amino acids, cysteine through phenylalanine. Just CDR3 DNA is preserved here, 42 bases in frame from base 1. The V end loses 6 bases and the J end loses 0 bases, and a stretch of 12 bases separates them. This sequence originates from a man aged 50 to 60 in good health and CMV-seronegative. The sample was PBMCs. The receptor chain draws on TRBV13 and TRBJ2-7; tentative D gene TRBD2, with 5 bases matching. The DNA reads as follows: TGTGCCAGCAGACCTATGGGGAGCTCCTACGAGCAGTACTTC. This encodes CASRPMGSSYEQYF.